The next 22 T cell receptor beta chains were all read from a single sample in a study of T cells in localized non-small cell lung cancer. Libraries were prepared by immunoSEQ multiplex PCR; TCRdb keeps only in-frame clonotypes and omits some of them. The profile shows around 15,000 clones, more than 70% of them singletons. Here the sequenced sample was peripheral blood, taken before any cancer treatment. These receptors were obtained from a female donor at least 60 years old with stage I squamous cell lung carcinoma.

A note on this clone: The germline gene is not matched at one end of the junction; a read error may be the cause. The chain joins TRBV5-8 to TRBJ2-5, with 11 bases aligning to TRBD1. The germline V gene encodes CDR1 SGHTS and CDR2 YDEGEE. The CDR3 sequence is 17 residues long. The CDR3 nucleotides are TGCGCCAGCAGCCCATCCGGGACAGGGGGATTCCAAGAGACCCAGTACTTC. This codes for CASSPSGTGGFQETQYF.

The chain recombines TRBV5-1 with TRBJ2-7; 10 positions agree with TRBD2. From germline, CDR1 is SGHRS and CDR2 YFSETQ. After removal of 1 base from V and 1 base from J, the junction contained 5 bases not matched to a gene. The CDR3 runs to 16 residues. In DNA, the CDR3 is TGCGCCAGCAGCTTGTCTAGCGGGGGTGAGTCCTACGAGCAGTACTTC. Translated: CASSLSSGGESYEQYF.

The J gene is TRBJ2-7, the V gene TRBV28, with D possibly being TRBD2 (5 bases). Germline CDR1 is MDHEN and CDR2 is SYDVKM. The CDR3 has 15 amino acids. V was trimmed by 6 bases and J by 0 bases, leaving 15 bases between them. The CDR3 protein is CASRPSGTLSYEQYF. The CDR3 DNA follows: TGTGCCAGCAGACCAAGCGGAACCCTCTCCTACGAGCAGTACTTC. Full variable domain (outside the CDR3, taken from reference TRBV28 and TRBJ2-7): DVKVTQSSRYLVKRTGEKVFLECVQDMDHENMFWYRQDPGLGLRLIYFSYDVKMKEKGDIPEGYSVSREKKERFSLILESASTNQTSMYLCASRPSGTLSYEQYFGPGTRLTVT.

This clone was detected a few times. V and J are TRBV27 and TRBJ2-3, with 9 bases aligning to TRBD2. The germline gives CDR1 MNHEY, CDR2 SMNVEV (reference sequence). V lost 8 bases, J lost 4 bases, and 7 bases stayed unmatched. This CDR3 spans 14 amino acids. This chain's CDR3 is CASQATSGADTQYF. The CDR3 DNA is TGTGCCAGCCAGGCGACTAGCGGCGCAGATACGCAGTATTTT.

The chain couples TRBV29-1 to TRBJ1-3, with TRBD1 as a possible D gene (5 bases). V shed 7 bases and J shed 7 bases, with 14 bases lying between them. The V gene's germline CDR1 is SQVTM and CDR2 ANQGSEA. The CDR3 has 12 residues. Here the CDR3 DNA reads TGCAGCGCCCTCCTGGGACGGAACACCATATATTTT. This translates into CSALLGRNTIYF.

The chain is built from TRBV9 and TRBJ2-1; possibly TRBD1 or TRBD2 for D (5 bases each). The CDR3 contains 14 residues. Trimming left V 3 bases short and J 7 bases short, with 14 bases between. Per the germline V gene, CDR1 is SGDLS and CDR2 is YYNGEE. CDR3 in amino acids: CASSGGPDKNEQFF. CDR3 bases: TGTGCCAGCAGCGGGGGACCCGATAAGAATGAGCAGTTCTTC. Full variable domain (rest looked up from reference TRBV9 and TRBJ2-1): DSGVTQTPKHLITATGQRVTLRCSPRSGDLSVYWYQQSLDQGLQFLIQYYNGEERAKGNILERFSAQQFPDLHSELNLSSLELGDSALYFCASSGGPDKNEQFFGPGTRLTVL.

CDR3 nucleotides: TGTGCCAGCAGTTTAGCCTATGGACGGAATCAGCCCCAGCATTTT. This translates into CASSLAYGRNQPQHF. This chain joins TRBV28 and TRBJ1-5; D call uncertain. V lost 2 bases and J lost 4, with 12 bases in between. This CDR3 has 15 residues. CDR1 is MDHEN and CDR2 is SYDVKM in the germline V gene.

The rearrangement links TRBV7-3 to TRBJ1-1; no clear D. CDR3 length: 13 amino acids. Trimming removed 2 bases at V and 4 bases at J, with 8 bases between. The germline V gene encodes CDR1 SGHTA and CDR2 FQGTGA. CDR3: CASSLWKGTEAFF. Written as DNA, the CDR3 is TGTGCCAGCAGCTTATGGAAGGGCACTGAAGCTTTCTTT.

The gene calls are TRBV2 and TRBJ1-4; D is ambiguous. The CDR3 runs to 13 residues. V was clipped by 9 bases and J by 3 bases, with 11 bases between them. In germline, CDR1 is SNHLY, CDR2 FYNNEI. The CDR3 sequence: CASHSRSNEKLFF. The CDR3, as DNA: TGTGCCAGTCACAGTCGATCTAATGAAAAACTGTTTTTT.

This clone was recorded a few times. The chain combines TRBV6-1 with TRBJ1-5; 7 bases are shared with TRBD1. With V trimmed by 6 bases and J by 2 bases, 7 bases remained unmatched. This CDR3 has 15 amino acids. Germline loops: CDR1 MNHNS, CDR2 SASEGT. The CDR3 region has the DNA TGTGCCAGCAGACTTGACAGGGTCGGCAATCAGCCCCAGCATTTT. It yields the protein CASRLDRVGNQPQHF.

This chain uses TRBV14 with TRBJ2-3; no reliable D call. Per germline, CDR1 SGHDN and CDR2 FVKESK. Trimming shortened V by 4 bases and J by 4 bases, and 12 bases separated the two germline ends. This CDR3 is 14 amino acids long. The CDR3 nucleotides read TGTGCCAGCAGCCGTTCGATGAACTCAGATACGCAGTATTTT. This gives the protein CASSRSMNSDTQYF.

The V gene is TRBV18, the J gene TRBJ2-7, with a weak D call TRBD1 (6 bases). The CDR3 has 14 residues. CDR1 KGHSH and CDR2 LQKENI come from the germline V gene. Trimming removed 0 bases from V and 0 bases from J, with 6 bases in between. This CDR3 is CASSPPGGSYEQYF. In DNA, the CDR3 is TGTGCCAGCTCACCACCAGGGGGCTCCTACGAGCAGTACTTC. Complete variable domain (other parts from reference TRBV18 and TRBJ2-7): NAGVMQNPRHLVRRRGQEARLRCSPMKGHSHVYWYRQLPEEGLKFMVYLQKENIIDESGMPKERFSAEFPKEGPSILRIQQVVRGDSAAYFCASSPPGGSYEQYFGPGTRLTVT.

The chain uses TRBV27 and TRBJ2-7; 7 bases match TRBD1. The CDR3 is 15 residues long. The V segment lost 4 bases and the J segment 5 bases; nucleotides outside the gene matches: 11. CDR1 is MNHEY and CDR2 is SMNVEV in the germline V gene (reference sequence). Here the CDR3 reads CASSYSTGQGDEQYF. DNA of the CDR3: TGTGCCAGCAGTTACTCGACAGGGCAAGGAGACGAGCAGTACTTC.

This clone was observed a few times. The chain's CDR3 is CASSITPNSPLHF. The CDR3 DNA reads as TGTGCCAGTAGTATCACACCCAATTCACCCCTCCACTTT. The chain combines TRBV19 with TRBJ1-6; D uncertain. The CDR3 loop spans 13 amino acids. V was trimmed by 3 bases and J by 7 bases, leaving 7 bases between them. Germline V gene lookup returns CDR1 LNHDA and CDR2 SQIVND (reference sequence).

This clone was seen once. The chain employs TRBV6-5 and TRBJ2-5; 10 positions agree with TRBD1. This CDR3 has 14 residues. The germline gives CDR1 MNHEY, CDR2 SVGAGI. The CDR3 nucleotides are TGTGCGGCCGGGGGACAGGGGATTCAAGAGACCCAGTACTTC. It encodes CAAGGQGIQETQYF.

V and J are TRBV28 and TRBJ2-7; possibly TRBD1 for D (6 bases). Germline V lookup: CDR1 MDHEN, CDR2 SYDVKM. The CDR3 sequence is 13 residues long. Trimming took off 10 bases at V and 3 bases at J, with 16 bases between the two ends. The DNA of the CDR3 is TGTGCCACCCAGGGTTGGGGACACTACGAGCAGTACTTC. Its translation: CATQGWGHYEQYF.

The rearrangement uses TRBV2 and TRBJ1-2; 8 positions match TRBD1. Unmatched junction bases numbered 4, after V lost 2 bases and J lost 8 bases. The CDR3 consists of 13 residues. Germline CDR1 reads SNHLY; CDR2 reads FYNNEI. The CDR3 DNA is TGTGCCAGCAGTGAACAGGGGGCAGGCGGCTACACCTTC. This translates into CASSEQGAGGYTF.

The V gene is TRBV4-2, the J gene TRBJ1-2, with 10 bases lining up with TRBD1. The CDR3 sequence is 18 residues long. The V gene's germline CDR1 is LGHNA and CDR2 YNFKEQ. V lost 4 bases, J lost 6 bases, and 17 bases stayed unmatched. CDR3 sequence: CASSPRAPVGQGGDGYTF. CDR3 nucleotides: TGTGCCAGCAGCCCCAGGGCGCCCGTCGGACAGGGGGGCGATGGCTACACCTTC.

The rearrangement links TRBV27 to TRBJ1-1, with 10 bases fitting TRBD1. Germline V gene sequence: CDR1 MNHEY, CDR2 SMNVEV (reference sequence). The trim removed 7 bases at V and 6 bases at J, leaving 8 bases unmatched. The CDR3 is made up of 14 amino acids. The CDR3 nucleotides read TGTGCCAGCACCGAGACAGGGGGCTTCGCTGAAGCTTTCTTT. This gives the protein CASTETGGFAEAFF.

The gene calls are TRBV7-2 and TRBJ2-4, with 9 positions matching TRBD2. Per the germline V gene, CDR1 is SGHTA and CDR2 is FQGNSA. The ends lost 5 bases at V and 6 bases at J; junction bases unmatched: 11. The CDR3 loop spans 16 amino acids. CDR3 sequence (DNA): TGTGCCAGCAGCGCAGACCCGACTAGCGGTAGAAACATTCAGTACTTC. This gives the protein CASSADPTSGRNIQYF.

The V gene is TRBV25-1, the J gene TRBJ2-6, with D possibly being TRBD1 (5 bases). Per germline, CDR1 MGHDK and CDR2 SYGVNS. The CDR3 sequence is 14 residues long. Trimming shortened V by 7 bases and J by 1 base, and 8 bases separated the two germline ends. CDR3 nucleotide sequence: TGTGCCAGCACCTCAGGGTCTGGGGCCAACGTCCTGACTTTC. Translated, it gives CASTSGSGANVLTF.

The chain's CDR3 is CASRNGYEQYF. In DNA form, the CDR3 reads TGTGCCAGCAGAAACGGGTACGAGCAGTACTTC. The rearrangement uses TRBV28 and TRBJ2-7; D call uncertain. CDR3 size: 11 residues. Trimming took off 6 bases at V and 4 bases at J, with 7 bases between the two ends. The germline gives CDR1 MDHEN, CDR2 SYDVKM.